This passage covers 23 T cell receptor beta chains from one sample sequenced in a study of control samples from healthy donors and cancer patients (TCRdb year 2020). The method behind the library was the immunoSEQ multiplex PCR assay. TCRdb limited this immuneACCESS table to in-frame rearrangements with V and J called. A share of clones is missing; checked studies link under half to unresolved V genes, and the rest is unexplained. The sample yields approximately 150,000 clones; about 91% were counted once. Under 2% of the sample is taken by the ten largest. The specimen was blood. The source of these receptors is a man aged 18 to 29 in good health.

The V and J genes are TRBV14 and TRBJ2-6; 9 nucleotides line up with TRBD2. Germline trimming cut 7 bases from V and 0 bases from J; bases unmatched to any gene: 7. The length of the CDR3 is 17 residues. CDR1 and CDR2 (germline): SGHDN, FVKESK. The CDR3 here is CASTVAGAFSGANVLTF. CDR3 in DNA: TGTGCCAGCACAGTAGCGGGGGCGTTCTCTGGGGCCAACGTCCTGACTTTC. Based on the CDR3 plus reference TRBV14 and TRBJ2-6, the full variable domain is EAGVTQFPSHSVIEKGQTVTLRCDPISGHDNLYWYRRVMGKEIKFLLHFVKESKQDESGMPNNRFLAERTGGTYSTLKVQPAELEDSGVYFCASTVAGAFSGANVLTFGAGSRLTVL.

In DNA, the CDR3 is TGTGCCAGCAGCTTAGGGAGCGGGCCCTCCTACGAGCAGTACTTC. It specifies CASSLGSGPSYEQYF. This chain joins TRBV7-6 and TRBJ2-7; D possibly corresponds to TRBD2 (6 bases). V lost 1 base to trimming and J lost 0 bases, with 10 bases between them. CDR3 size: 15 residues. Germline V gene lookup returns CDR1 SGHVS and CDR2 FNYEAQ. The whole variable domain, remainder taken from reference TRBV7-6 and TRBJ2-7, is GAGVSQSPRYKVTKRGQDVALRCDPISGHVSLYWYRQALGQGPEFLTYFNYEAQQDKSGLPNDRFSAERPEGSISTLTIQRTEQRDSAMYRCASSLGSGPSYEQYFGPGTRLTVT.

CDR3: CASSQDRVSNEQFF. For the CDR3, the DNA is TGTGCCAGCAGTCAAGACAGGGTTAGCAATGAGCAGTTCTTC. The rearrangement joins TRBV5-4 to TRBJ2-1, with 7 nucleotides matching TRBD1. Trimming took 5 bases from V and 6 from J; bases not matched to a gene: 8. This CDR3 comprises 14 residues. Germline assignment: CDR1 SGHNT and CDR2 YYREEE (reference sequence).

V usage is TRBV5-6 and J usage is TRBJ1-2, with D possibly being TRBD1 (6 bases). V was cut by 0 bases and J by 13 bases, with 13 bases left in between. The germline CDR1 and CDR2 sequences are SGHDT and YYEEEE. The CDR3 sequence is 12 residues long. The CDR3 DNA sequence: TGTGCCAGCAGCTTGGCCGCAGGGGTGTGCACCTTC. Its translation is CASSLAAGVCTF.

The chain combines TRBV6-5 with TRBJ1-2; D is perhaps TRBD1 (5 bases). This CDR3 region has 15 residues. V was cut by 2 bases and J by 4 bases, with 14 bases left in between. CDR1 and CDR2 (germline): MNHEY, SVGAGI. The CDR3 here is CASSYGQGFRYGYTF. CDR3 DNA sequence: TGTGCCAGCAGTTACGGGCAGGGTTTCCGCTATGGCTACACCTTC.

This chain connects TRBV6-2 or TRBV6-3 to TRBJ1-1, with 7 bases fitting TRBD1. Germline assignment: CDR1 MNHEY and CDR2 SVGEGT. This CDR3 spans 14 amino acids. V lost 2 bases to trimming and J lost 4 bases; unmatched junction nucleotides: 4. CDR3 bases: TGTGCCAGCAGTTACCGACAGGGCTCCACTGAAGCTTTCTTT. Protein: CASSYRQGSTEAFF.

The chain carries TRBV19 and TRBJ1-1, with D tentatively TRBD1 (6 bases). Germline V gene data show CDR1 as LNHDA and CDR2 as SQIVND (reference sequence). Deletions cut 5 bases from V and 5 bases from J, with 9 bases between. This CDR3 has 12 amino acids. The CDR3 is CASSQGGTEAFF. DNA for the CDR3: TGTGCCAGTAGTCAAGGGGGTACTGAAGCTTTCTTT.

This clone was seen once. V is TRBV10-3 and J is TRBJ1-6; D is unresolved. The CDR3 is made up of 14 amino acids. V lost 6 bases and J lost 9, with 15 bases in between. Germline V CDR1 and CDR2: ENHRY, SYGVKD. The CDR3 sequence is CAISSDVGGSPLHF. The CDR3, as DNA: TGTGCCATCAGCAGTGACGTCGGCGGTTCACCCCTCCACTTT.

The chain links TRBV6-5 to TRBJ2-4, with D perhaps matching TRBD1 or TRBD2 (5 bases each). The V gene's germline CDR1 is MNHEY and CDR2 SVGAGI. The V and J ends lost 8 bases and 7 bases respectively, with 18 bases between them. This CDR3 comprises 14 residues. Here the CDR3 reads CASLSEGLRNIQYF. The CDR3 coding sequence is TGTGCCAGCCTCTCCGAGGGGCTAAGGAACATTCAGTACTTC.

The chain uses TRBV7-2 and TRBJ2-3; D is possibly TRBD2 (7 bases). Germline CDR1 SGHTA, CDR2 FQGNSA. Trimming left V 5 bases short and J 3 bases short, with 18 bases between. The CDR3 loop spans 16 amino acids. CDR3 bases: TGTGCCAGCAGCCAGGAACCGGGGGGCTGGACAGATACGCAGTATTTT. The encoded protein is CASSQEPGGWTDTQYF.

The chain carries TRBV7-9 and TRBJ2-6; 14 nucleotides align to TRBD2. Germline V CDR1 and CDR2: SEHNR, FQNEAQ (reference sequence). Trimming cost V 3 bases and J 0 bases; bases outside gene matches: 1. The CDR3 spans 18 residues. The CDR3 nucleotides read TGTGCCAGCAGCTTGGGGACTAGCGGGGGCTCTGGGGCCAACGTCCTGACTTTC. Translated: CASSLGTSGGSGANVLTF.

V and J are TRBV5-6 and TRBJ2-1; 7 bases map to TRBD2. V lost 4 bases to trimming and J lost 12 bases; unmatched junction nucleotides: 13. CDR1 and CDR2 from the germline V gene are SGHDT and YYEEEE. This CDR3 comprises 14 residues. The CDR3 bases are TGTGCCAGCAGCCCGTCGACTAGCAGATCTCGGCAGTTCTTC. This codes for CASSPSTSRSRQFF.

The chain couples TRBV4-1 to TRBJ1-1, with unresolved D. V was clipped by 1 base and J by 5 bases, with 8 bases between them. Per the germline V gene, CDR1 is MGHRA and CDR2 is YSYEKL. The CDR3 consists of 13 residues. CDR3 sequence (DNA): TGCGCCAGCAGCCAAGCCAGTGGGACTGAAGCTTTCTTT. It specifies CASSQASGTEAFF.

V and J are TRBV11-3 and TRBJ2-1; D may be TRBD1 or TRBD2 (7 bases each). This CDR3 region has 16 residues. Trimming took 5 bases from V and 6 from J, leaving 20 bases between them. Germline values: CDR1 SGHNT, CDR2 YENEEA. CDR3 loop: CASSPRQGGSANEQFF. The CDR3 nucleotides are TGTGCCAGCAGCCCCCGACAGGGAGGGTCCGCCAATGAGCAGTTCTTC.

CDR3 in amino acids: CATSDRGGGTDTQYF. The CDR3 bases are TGTGCCACCAGTGATCGTGGGGGTGGCACAGATACGCAGTATTTT. The rearrangement uses TRBV24-1 and TRBJ2-3; D might be TRBD1 or TRBD2, each matching 5 bases. Germline V gene data show CDR1 as KGHDR and CDR2 as SFDVKD. V was pared by 3 bases and J by 1 base, with 10 bases between. There are 15 residues in the CDR3.

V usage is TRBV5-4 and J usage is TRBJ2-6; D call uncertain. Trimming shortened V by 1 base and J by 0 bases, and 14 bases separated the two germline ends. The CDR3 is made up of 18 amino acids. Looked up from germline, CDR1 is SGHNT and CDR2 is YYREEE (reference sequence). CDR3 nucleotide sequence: TGTGCCAGCAGCTTGCCAGGCAGGTATAGCTCTGGGGCCAACGTCCTGACTTTC. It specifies CASSLPGRYSSGANVLTF.

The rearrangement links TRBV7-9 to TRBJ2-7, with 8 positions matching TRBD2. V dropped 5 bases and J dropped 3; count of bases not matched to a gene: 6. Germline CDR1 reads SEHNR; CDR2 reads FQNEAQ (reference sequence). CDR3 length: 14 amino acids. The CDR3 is CASSPYGRGYEQYF. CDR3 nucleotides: TGTGCCAGCAGCCCATACGGGAGGGGCTACGAGCAGTACTTC.

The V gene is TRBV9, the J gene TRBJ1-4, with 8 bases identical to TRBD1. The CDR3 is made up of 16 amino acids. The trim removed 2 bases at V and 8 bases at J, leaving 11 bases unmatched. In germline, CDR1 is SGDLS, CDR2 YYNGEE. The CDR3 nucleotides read TGTGCCAGCAGCGTGGGGGGGACAGGCTTGAACGAAAAACTGTTTTTT. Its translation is CASSVGGTGLNEKLFF.

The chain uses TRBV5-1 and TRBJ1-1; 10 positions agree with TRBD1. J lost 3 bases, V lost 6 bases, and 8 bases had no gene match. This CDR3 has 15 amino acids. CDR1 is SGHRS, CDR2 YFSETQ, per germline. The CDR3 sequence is CASKAGTGVDTEAFF. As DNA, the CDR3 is TGCGCCAGCAAAGCCGGGACAGGGGTGGACACTGAAGCTTTCTTT. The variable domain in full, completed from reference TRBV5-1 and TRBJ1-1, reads KAGVTQTPRYLIKTRGQQVTLSCSPISGHRSVSWYQQTPGQGLQFLFEYFSETQRNKGNFPGRFSGRQFSNSRSEMNVSTLELGDSALYLCASKAGTGVDTEAFFGQGTRLTVV.

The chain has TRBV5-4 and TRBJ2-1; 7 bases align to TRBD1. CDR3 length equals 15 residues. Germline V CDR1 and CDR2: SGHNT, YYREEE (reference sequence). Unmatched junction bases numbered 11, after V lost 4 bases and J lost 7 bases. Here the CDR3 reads CASSQKTTGRNEQFF. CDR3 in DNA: TGTGCCAGCAGCCAAAAGACGACAGGGAGAAATGAGCAGTTCTTC.

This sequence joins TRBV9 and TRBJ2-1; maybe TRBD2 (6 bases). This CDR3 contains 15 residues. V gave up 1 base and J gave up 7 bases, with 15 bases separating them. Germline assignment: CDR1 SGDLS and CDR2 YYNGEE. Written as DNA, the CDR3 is TGTGCCAGCAGCGTAAAGGTGGGGAGGTCTAATGAGCAGTTCTTC. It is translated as CASSVKVGRSNEQFF.

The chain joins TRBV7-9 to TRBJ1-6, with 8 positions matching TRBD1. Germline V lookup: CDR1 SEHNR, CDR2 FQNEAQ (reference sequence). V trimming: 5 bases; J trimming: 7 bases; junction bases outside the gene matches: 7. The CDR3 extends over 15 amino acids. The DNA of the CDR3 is TGTGCCAGCAGCGCCCCGCCAGGGGGCAATTCACCCCTCCACTTT. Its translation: CASSAPPGGNSPLHF.

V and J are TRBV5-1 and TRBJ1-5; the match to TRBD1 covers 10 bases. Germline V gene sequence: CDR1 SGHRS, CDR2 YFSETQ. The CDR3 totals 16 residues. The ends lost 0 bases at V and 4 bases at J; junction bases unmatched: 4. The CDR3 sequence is CASSLDGQGVNQPQHF. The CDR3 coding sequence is TGCGCCAGCAGCTTGGACGGACAGGGGGTTAATCAGCCCCAGCATTTT.